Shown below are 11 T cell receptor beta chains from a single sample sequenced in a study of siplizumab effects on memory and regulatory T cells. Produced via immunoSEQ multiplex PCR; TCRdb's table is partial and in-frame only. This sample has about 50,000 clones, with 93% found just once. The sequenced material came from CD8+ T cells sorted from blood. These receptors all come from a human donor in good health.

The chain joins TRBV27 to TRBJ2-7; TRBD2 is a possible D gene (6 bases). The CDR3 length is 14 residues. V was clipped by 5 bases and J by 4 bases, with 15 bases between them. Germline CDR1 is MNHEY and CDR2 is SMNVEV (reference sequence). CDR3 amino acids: CASSPRLEPYEQYF. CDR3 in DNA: TGTGCCAGCAGTCCTCGACTAGAACCTTACGAGCAGTACTTC.

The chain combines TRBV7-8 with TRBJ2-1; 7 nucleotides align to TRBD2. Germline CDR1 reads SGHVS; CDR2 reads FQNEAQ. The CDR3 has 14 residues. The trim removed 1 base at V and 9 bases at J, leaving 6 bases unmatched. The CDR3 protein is CASSLVSGGIEQFF. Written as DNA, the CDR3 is TGTGCCAGCAGCTTAGTATCCGGGGGGATTGAGCAGTTCTTC.

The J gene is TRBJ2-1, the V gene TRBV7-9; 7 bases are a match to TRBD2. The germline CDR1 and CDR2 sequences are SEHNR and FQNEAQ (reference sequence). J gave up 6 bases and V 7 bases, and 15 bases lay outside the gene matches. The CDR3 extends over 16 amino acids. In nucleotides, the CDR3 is TGTGCCAGCACCCCTATCCCCGGGACTATTGTCAATGAGCAGTTCTTC. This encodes CASTPIPGTIVNEQFF.

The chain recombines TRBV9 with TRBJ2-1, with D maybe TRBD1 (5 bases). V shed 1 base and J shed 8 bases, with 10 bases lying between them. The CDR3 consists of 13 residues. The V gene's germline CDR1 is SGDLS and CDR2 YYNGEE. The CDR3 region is CASSVQGWDEQFF. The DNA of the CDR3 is TGTGCCAGCAGCGTACAGGGTTGGGATGAGCAGTTCTTC. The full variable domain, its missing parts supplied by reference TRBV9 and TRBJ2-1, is DSGVTQTPKHLITATGQRVTLRCSPRSGDLSVYWYQQSLDQGLQFLIQYYNGEERAKGNILERFSAQQFPDLHSELNLSSLELGDSALYFCASSVQGWDEQFFGPGTRLTVL.

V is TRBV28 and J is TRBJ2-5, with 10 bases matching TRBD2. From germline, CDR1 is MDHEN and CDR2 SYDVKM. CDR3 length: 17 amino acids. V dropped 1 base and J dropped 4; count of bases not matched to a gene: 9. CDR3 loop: CASSLSSGRGVLETQYF. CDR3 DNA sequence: TGTGCCAGCAGTTTATCTAGCGGGAGAGGTGTTTTAGAGACCCAGTACTTC.

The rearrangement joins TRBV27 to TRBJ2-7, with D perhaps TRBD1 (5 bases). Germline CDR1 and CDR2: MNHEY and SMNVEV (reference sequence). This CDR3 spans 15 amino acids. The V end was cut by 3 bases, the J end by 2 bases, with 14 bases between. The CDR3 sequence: CASSLGQVLPYEQYF. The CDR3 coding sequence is TGTGCCAGCAGTTTGGGGCAGGTGCTGCCCTACGAGCAGTACTTC.

CDR3 protein: CASSLGQGANGYTF. The CDR3 DNA reads as TGTGCCAGCAGCTTGGGACAGGGGGCTAATGGCTACACCTTC. V and J are TRBV7-9 and TRBJ1-2; TRBD1 agrees at 12 bases. Germline CDR1 is SEHNR and CDR2 is FQNEAQ (reference sequence). The CDR3 contains 14 residues. Unmatched junction bases numbered 2, after V lost 3 bases and J lost 6 bases.

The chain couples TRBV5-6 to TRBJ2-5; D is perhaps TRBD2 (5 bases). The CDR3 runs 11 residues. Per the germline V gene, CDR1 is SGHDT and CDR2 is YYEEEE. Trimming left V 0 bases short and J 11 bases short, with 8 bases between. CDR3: CASSLGGEQYF. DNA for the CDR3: TGTGCCAGCAGCTTGGGGGGAGAGCAGTACTTC.

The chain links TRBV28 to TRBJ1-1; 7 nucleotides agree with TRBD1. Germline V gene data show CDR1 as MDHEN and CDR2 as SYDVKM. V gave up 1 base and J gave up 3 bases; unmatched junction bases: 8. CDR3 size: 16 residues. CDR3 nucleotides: TGTGCCAGCAGTTTATCAACCGGACAGGTGCACACTGAAGCTTTCTTT. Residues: CASSLSTGQVHTEAFF. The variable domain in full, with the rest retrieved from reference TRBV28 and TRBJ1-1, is DVKVTQSSRYLVKRTGEKVFLECVQDMDHENMFWYRQDPGLGLRLIYFSYDVKMKEKGDIPEGYSVSREKKERFSLILESASTNQTSMYLCASSLSTGQVHTEAFFGQGTRLTVV.

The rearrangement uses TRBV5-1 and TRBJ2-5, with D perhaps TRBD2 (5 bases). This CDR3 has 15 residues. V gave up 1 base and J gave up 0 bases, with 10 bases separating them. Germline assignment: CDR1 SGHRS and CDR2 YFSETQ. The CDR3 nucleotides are TGCGCCAGCAGCTTGAGGGAGACGTACCAAGAGACCCAGTACTTC. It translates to CASSLRETYQETQYF.

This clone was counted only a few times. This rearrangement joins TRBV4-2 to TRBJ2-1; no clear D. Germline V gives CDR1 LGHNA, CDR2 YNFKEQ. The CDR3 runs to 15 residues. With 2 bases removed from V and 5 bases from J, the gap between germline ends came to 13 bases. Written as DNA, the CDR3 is TGTGCCAGCAGCCAAACCTTAGGGCCTAACAATGAGCAGTTCTTC. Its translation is CASSQTLGPNNEQFF.